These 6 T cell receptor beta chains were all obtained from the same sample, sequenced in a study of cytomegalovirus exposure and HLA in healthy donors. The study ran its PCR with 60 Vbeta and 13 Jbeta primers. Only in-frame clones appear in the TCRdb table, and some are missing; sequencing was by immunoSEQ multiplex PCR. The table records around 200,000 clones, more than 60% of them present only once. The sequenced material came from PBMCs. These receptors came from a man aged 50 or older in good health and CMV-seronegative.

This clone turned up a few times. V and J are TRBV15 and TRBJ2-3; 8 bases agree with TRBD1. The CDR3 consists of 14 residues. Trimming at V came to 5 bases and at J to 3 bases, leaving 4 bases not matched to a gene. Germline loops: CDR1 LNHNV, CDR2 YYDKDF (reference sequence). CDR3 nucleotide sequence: TGTGCCACCAGCGAGGACAGGGTAACAGATACGCAGTATTTT. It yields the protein CATSEDRVTDTQYF.

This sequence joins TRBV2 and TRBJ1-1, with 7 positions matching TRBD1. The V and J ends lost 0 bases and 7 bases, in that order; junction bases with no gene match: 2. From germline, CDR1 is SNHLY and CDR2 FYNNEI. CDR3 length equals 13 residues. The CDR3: CASSEARQGEAFF. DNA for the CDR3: TGTGCCAGCAGTGAAGCGCGACAGGGTGAAGCTTTCTTT. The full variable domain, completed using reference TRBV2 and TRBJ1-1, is EPEVTQTPSHQVTQMGQEVILRCVPISNHLYFYWYRQILGQKVEFLVSFYNNEISEKSEIFDDQFSVERPDGSNFTLKIRSTKLEDSAMYFCASSEARQGEAFFGQGTRLTVV.

The DNA of the CDR3 is TGCAGCGTTGGGGGGACAGGGGGATCTCAGCCCCAGCATTTT. This gives the protein CSVGGTGGSQPQHF. The chain employs TRBV29-1 and TRBJ1-5; 11 nucleotides align to TRBD1. The V gene end was trimmed by 4 bases and the J gene end by 6 bases; junction bases not matched to a gene: 5. From germline, CDR1 is SQVTM and CDR2 ANQGSEA. This CDR3 has 14 amino acids.

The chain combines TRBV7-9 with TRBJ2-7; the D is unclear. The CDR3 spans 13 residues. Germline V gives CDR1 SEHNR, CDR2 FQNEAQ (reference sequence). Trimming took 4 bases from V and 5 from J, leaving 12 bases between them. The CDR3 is CASSSIGGNEQYF. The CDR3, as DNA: TGTGCCAGCAGCTCTATAGGCGGTAACGAGCAGTACTTC.

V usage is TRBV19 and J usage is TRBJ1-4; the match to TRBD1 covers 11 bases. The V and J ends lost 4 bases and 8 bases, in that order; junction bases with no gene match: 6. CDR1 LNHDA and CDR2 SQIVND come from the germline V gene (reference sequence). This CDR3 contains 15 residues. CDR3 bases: TGTGCCAGTAGTACCGGACAGGGGGCGGAGGAAAAACTGTTTTTT. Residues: CASSTGQGAEEKLFF.

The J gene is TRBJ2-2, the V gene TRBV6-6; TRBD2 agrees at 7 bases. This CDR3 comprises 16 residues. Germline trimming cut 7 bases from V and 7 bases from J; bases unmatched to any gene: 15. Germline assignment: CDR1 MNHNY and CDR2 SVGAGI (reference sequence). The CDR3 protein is CASTSTVGLVGGELFF. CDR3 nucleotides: TGTGCCAGCACCTCAACGGTTGGACTAGTTGGCGGGGAGCTGTTTTTT.